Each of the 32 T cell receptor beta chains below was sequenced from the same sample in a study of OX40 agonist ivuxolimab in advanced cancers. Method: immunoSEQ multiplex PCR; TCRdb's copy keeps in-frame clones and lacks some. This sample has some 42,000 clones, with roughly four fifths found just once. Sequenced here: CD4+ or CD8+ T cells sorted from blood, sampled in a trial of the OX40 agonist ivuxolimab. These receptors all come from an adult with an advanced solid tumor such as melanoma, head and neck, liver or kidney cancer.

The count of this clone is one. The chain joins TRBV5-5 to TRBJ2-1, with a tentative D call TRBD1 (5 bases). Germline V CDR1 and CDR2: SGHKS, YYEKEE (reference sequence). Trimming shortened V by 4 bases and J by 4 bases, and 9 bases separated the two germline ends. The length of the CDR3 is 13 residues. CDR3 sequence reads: CASSQQGYNEQFF. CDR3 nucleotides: TGTGCCAGCAGCCAGCAGGGATACAATGAGCAGTTCTTC.

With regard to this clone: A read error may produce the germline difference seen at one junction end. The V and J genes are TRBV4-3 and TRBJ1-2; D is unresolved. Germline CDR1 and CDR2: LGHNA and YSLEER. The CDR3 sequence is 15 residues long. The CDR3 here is CASSQDLSAKYGYTF. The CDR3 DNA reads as TGCGCCAGCAGCCAAGATCTTTCAGCTAAGTATGGCTACACCTTC.

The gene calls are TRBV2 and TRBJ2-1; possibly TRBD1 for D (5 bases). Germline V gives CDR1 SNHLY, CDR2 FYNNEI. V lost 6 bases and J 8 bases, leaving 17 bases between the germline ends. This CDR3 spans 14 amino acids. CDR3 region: CASRKGQNRDEQFF. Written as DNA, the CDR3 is TGTGCCAGCAGGAAAGGACAAAATAGGGATGAGCAGTTCTTC.

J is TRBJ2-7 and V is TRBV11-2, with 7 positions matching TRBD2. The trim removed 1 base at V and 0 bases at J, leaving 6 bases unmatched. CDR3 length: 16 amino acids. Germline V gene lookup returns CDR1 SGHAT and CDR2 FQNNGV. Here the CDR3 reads CASSLVGREPSYEQYF. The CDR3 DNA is TGTGCCAGCAGCTTAGTGGGGCGGGAGCCCTCCTACGAGCAGTACTTC. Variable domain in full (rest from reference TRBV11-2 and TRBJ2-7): EAGVAQSPRYKIIEKRQSVAFWCNPISGHATLYWYQQILGQGPKLLIQFQNNGVVDDSQLPKDRFSAERLKGVDSTLKIQPAKLEDSAVYLCASSLVGREPSYEQYFGPGTRLTVT.

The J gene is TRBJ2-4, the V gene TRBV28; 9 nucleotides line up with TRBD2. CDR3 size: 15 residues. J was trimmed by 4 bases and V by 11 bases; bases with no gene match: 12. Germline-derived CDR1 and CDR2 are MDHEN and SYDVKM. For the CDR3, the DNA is TGTGCCGCCTCTGGGGCGGGGGGGTCGAAAAACATTCAGTACTTC. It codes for CAASGAGGSKNIQYF.

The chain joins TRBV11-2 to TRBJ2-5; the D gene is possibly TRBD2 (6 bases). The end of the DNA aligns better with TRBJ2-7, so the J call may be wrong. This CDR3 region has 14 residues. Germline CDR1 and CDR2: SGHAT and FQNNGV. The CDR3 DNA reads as TGTGCCAGCAGCTTAGGGGGGGTTACCTACGAGCAGTACTTC. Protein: CASSLGGVTYEQYF.

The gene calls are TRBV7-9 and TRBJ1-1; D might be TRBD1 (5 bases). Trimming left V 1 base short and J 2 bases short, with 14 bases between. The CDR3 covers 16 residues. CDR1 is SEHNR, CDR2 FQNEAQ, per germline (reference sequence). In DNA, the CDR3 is TGTGCCAGCAGCTTAGGACGACAGCTAACTAACACTGAAGCTTTCTTT. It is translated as CASSLGRQLTNTEAFF.

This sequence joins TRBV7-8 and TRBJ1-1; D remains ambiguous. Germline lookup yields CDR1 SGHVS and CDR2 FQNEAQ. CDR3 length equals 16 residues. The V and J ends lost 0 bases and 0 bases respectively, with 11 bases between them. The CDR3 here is CASSLAVQVMNTEAFF. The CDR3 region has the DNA TGTGCCAGCAGCTTAGCCGTCCAGGTCATGAACACTGAAGCTTTCTTT.

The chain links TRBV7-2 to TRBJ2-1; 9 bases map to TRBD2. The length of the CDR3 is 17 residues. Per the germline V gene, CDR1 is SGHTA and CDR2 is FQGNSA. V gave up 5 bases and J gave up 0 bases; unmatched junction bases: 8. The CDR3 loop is CASSRQTSGHSYNEQFF. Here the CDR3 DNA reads TGTGCCAGCAGCCGTCAGACTAGCGGACACTCCTACAATGAGCAGTTCTTC.

The CDR3 protein is CASSLGPGGETQYF. CDR3 bases: TGTGCCAGTAGTCTCGGGCCCGGGGGCGAGACCCAGTACTTC. The chain combines TRBV19 with TRBJ2-5; D may be TRBD1 or TRBD2 (6 bases each). Trimming cost V 5 bases and J 5 bases, with 15 bases left between them. CDR1 LNHDA and CDR2 SQIVND come from the germline V gene (reference sequence). The CDR3 covers 14 residues.

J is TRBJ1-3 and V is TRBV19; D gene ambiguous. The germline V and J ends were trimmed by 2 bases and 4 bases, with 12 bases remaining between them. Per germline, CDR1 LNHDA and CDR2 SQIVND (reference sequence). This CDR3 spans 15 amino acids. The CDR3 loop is CASSIYYSEGNTIYF. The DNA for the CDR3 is TGTGCCAGTAGTATATATTACAGTGAGGGAAACACCATATATTTT.

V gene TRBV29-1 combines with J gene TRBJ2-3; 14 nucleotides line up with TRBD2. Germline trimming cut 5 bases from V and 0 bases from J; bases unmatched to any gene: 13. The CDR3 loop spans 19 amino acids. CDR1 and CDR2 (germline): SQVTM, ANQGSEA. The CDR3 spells CSVLPGLAGDPISTDTQYF. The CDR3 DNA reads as TGCAGCGTTTTACCGGGACTAGCGGGAGATCCGATAAGCACAGATACGCAGTATTTT.

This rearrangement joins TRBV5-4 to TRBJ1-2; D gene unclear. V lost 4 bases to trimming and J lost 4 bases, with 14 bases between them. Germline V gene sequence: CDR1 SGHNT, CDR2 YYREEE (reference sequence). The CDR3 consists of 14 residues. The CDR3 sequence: CASSVGRPSYGYTF. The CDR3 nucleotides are TGTGCCAGCAGCGTAGGACGGCCAAGCTATGGCTACACCTTC.

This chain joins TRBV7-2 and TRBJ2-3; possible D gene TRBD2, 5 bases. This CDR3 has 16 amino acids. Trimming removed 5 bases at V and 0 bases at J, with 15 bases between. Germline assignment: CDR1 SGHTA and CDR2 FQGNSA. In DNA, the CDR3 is TGTGCCAGCAGCCTCCTTGGGCGGGCGAGCACAGATACGCAGTATTTT. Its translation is CASSLLGRASTDTQYF.

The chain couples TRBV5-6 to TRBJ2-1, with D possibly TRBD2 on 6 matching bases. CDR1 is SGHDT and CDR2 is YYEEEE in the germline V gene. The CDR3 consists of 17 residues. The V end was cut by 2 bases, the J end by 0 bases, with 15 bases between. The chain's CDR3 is CASSFLSSVSSYNEQFF. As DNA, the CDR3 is TGTGCCAGCAGCTTCCTCTCTAGCGTGAGCTCCTACAATGAGCAGTTCTTC.

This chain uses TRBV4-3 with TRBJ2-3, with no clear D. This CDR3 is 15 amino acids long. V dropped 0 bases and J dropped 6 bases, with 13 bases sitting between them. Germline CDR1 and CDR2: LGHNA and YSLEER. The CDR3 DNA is TGCGCCAGCAGCCAAGACCCGCCCCCCAAGGATACGCAGTATTTT. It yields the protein CASSQDPPPKDTQYF.

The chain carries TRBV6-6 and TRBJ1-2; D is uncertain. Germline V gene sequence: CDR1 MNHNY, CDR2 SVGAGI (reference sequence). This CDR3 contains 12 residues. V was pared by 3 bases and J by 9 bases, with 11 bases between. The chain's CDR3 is CASSYEAERYTF. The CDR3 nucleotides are TGTGCCAGCAGTTATGAGGCCGAGCGCTACACCTTC.

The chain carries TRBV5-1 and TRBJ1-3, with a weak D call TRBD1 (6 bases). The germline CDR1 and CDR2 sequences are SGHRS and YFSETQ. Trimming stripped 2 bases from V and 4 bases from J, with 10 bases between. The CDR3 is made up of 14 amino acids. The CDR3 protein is CASSLTGSGNTIYF. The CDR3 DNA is TGCGCCAGCAGCTTAACAGGGTCAGGAAACACCATATATTTT.

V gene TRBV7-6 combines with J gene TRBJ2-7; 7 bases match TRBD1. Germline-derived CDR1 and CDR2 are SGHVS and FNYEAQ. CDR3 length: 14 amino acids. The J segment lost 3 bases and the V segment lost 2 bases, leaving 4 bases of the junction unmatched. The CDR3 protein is CASSLRDRDYEQYF. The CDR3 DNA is TGTGCCAGCAGCTTAAGGGACAGAGACTACGAGCAGTACTTC.

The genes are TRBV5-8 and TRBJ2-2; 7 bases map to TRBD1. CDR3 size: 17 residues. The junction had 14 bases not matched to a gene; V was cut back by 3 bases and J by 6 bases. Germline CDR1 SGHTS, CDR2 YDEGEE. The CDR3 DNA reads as TGTGCCAGCAGCTCGACAGGGTCGGAGCGGTTGGCCGGGGAGCTGTTTTTT. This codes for CASSSTGSERLAGELFF.

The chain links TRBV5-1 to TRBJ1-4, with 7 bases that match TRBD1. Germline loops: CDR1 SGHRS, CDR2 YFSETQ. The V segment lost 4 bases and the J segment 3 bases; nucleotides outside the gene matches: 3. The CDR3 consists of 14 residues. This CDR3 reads CASSVGQSNEKLFF. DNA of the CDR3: TGCGCCAGCAGCGTGGGACAGTCTAATGAAAAACTGTTTTTT.

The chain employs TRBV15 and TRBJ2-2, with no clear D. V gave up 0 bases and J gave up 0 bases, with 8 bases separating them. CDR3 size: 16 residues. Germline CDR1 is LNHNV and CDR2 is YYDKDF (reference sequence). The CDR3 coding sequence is TGTGCCACCAGCAGAGATTGGGCAGCGAACACCGGGGAGCTGTTTTTT. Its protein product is CATSRDWAANTGELFF.

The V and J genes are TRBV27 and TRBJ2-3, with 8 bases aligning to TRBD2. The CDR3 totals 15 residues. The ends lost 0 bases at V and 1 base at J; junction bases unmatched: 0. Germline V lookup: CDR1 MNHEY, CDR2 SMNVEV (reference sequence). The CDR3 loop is CASSLSGGGTDTQYF. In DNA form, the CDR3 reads TGTGCCAGCAGTTTATCCGGGGGGGGCACAGATACGCAGTATTTT.

Here the CDR3 reads CASSFPLMGLNTEAFF. The CDR3 region has the DNA TGTGCCAGCAGCTTCCCTCTGATGGGGTTGAACACTGAAGCTTTCTTT. This chain joins TRBV11-2 and TRBJ1-1; D remains unclear. The V end was cut by 3 bases, the J end by 0 bases, with 14 bases between. The germline V gene encodes CDR1 SGHAT and CDR2 FQNNGV. This CDR3 spans 16 amino acids.

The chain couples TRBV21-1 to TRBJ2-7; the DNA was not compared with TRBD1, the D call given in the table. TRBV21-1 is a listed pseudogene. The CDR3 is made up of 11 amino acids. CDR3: CASTGGNEQYF. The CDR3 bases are TGTGCCAGCACAGGGGGCAACGAGCAGTACTTC.

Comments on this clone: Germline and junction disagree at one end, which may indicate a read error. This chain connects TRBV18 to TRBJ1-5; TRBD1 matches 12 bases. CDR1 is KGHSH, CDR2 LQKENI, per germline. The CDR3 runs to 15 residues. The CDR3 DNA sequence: TGTGCCAGCTCCTCCTCCGGGACAGGGGGCCTGGAATTCTGTTTT. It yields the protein CASSSSGTGGLEFCF.

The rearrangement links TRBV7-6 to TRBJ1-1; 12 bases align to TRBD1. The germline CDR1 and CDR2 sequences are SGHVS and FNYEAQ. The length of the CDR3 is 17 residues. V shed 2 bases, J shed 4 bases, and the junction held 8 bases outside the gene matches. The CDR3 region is CASSLRDRGRLGTEAFF. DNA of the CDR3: TGTGCCAGCAGCTTAAGGGACAGGGGGCGTTTGGGCACTGAAGCTTTCTTT.

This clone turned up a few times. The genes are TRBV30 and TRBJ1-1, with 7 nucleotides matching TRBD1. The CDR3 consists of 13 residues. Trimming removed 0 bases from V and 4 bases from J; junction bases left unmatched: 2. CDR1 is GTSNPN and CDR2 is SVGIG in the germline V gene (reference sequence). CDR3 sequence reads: CAWSVSGGTEAFF. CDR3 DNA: TGTGCCTGGAGTGTGTCAGGGGGCACTGAAGCTTTCTTT.

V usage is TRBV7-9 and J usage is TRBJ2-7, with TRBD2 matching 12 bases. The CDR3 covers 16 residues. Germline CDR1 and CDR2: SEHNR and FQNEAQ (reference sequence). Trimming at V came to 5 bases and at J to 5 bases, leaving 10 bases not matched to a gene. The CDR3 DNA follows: TGTGCCAGCAGCCCTTCGACTAGCGGGGGAGGTCACGAGCAGTACTTC. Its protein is CASSPSTSGGGHEQYF.

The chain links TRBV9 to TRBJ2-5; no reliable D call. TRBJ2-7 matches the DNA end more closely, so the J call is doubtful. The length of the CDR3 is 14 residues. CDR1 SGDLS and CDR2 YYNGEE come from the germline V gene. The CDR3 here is CASSVGASLYEQYF. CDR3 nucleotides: TGTGCCAGCAGCGTAGGGGCGTCCCTATACGAGCAGTACTTC.

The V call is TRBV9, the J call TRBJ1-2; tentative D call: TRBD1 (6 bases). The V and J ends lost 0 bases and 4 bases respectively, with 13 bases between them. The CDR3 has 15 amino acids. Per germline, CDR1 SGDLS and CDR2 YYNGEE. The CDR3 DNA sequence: TGTGCCAGCAGCGTAGAGGCAGGGGTGGGCTATGGCTACACCTTC. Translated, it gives CASSVEAGVGYGYTF.

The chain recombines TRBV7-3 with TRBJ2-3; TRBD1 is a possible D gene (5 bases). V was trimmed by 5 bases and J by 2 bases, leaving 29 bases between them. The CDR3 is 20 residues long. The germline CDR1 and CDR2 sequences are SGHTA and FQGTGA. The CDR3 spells CASSLNPRTKFQGPTDTQYF. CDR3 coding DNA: TGTGCCAGCAGCCTGAATCCGCGAACCAAATTTCAGGGTCCCACAGATACGCAGTATTTT.